This T cell receptor (beta chain) comes out of a study of beta chain features in type 1 diabetes. The study's findings and limits: Comparison showed that naive, central memory and Treg TCRB repertoires appeared more similar among patients than among healthy donors. In all four CD4+ subsets, TCRB CDR3 length was significantly, moderately reduced in type 1 diabetes.

Via the markers CD45RO/CCR7/CD25/CD127/CD95/CD27, stem cell-like memory, regulatory, central memory and naive CD4+ cells were sorted. The purity of all sorted populations exceeded 95%. V shed 5 bases and J 2 bases; nucleotides not matched to a gene: 5. Germline V CDR1 and CDR2: SQVTM, ANQGSEA. The CDR3 contains 14 residues. The authors reverse transcribed all of the isolated RNA, so sequencing captured expressed TCRB transcripts. Sequencing used immunoSEQ multiplex PCR; TCRdb keeps in-frame clones, though not all of them. This table holds roughly 250,000 clones, 68% found once. Comments on this clone: What it binds is unknown.

The sequencing sample was made of naive CD4+ T cells from blood. The TCR was taken from a man in his thirties or forties in good health. The V call is TRBV29-1, the J call TRBJ1-4; TRBD1 aligns across 7 bases. CDR3 bases: TGCAGCGTTCTCCGGGACAGTACTAATGAAAAACTGTTTTTT. This sequence encodes CSVLRDSTNEKLFF.